The sequence of this T cell receptor (beta chain) was determined in a study of regulatory T cells in long-lasting Graves disease. Germline loops: CDR1 MNHEY, CDR2 SMNVEV (reference sequence). The CDR3 has 15 amino acids. For this clonotype: Its antigen remains unknown. The germline gene is not matched at one end of the junction; a read error may be the cause.

Regarding time point: newly diagnosed GD, antithyroid drugs for less than 3 months. The TCR library used RNA extracted from PBMCs. Peripheral blood, Nine milliliters per patient, was collected in EDTA tubes. Regarding the study as a whole: Preferential use of TRBV28, TRBJ1-2 and TRBJ2-5 was seen in persistent disease.

Both iRepertoire HTBI primers and Arm-PCR of CDR3 regions were used to build the TCR beta libraries. MiXCR, run by TCRdb on the multiplex PCR reads, gives a single entry per CDR3 protein. Of fewer than 550,000 distinct CDR3 sequences in the sample, roughly 16% are singletons; the top ten hold more than 20%. This same sample was also part of a study on T cells in Graves' hyperthyroidism and ophthalmopathy. That report adds: In the blood, most expanded thyroid clonotypes above 0.001 appeared as well.

The receptor comes from a woman aged 35-65 years with Graves disease. Sequencing was performed on peripheral blood mononuclear cells (PBMCs), taken at new diagnosis, from a patient treated with antithyroid drugs. This chain uses TRBV27 with TRBJ2-6; the match to TRBD1 covers 7 bases. The DNA of the CDR3 is TGTGCCAGCAGCGGAACAGGGGCTGGGGCCAACGTCCTGATTTTC. Encoded protein: CASSGTGAGANVLIF.